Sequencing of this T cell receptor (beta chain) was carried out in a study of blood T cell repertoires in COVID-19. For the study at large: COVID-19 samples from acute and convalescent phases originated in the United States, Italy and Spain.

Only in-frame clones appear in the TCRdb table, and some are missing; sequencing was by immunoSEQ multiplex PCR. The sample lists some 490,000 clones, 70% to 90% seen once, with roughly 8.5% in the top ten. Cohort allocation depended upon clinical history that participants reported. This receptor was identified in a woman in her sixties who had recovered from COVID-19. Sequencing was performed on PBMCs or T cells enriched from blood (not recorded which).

The CDR3 is CASSDSNGAGTEAFF. The CDR3, as DNA: TGTGCCAGCAGTGACTCGAATGGCGCGGGCACTGAAGCTTTCTTT. The rearrangement joins TRBV6-4 to TRBJ1-1; D is unresolved. This CDR3 spans 15 amino acids. CDR1 and CDR2 (germline): MRHNA, SNTAGT. The V and J ends lost 0 bases and 4 bases respectively, with 12 bases between them.